This T cell receptor (beta chain) was sequenced during a study of cytomegalovirus exposure and HLA in healthy donors. Remarks on this clone: The antigen is undetermined.

It was with 60 Vbeta and 13 Jbeta primers that the PCR ran. The data were produced by immunoSEQ multiplex PCR, yet TCRdb's version contains in-frame clones alone and is incomplete. Found here are about 140,000 clones, around three quarters of them singletons; the top ten hold approximately 2%. General observations from the study: Cytomegalovirus status, reportedly, was diagnosed with high specificity and sensitivity by the classifier. With later analysis, a missense DCLRE1C variant became linked to TCR beta V- and J-gene trimming. Among CMV-associated TCR beta chains, most appeared HLA-restricted in a later analysis.

The receptor was derived from a man aged 40-55 years in good health and CMV-seronegative. Sequencing was carried out using PBMCs.

CDR3 sequence reads: CAWRRTGGDGYTF. CDR3 nucleotides: TGTGCCTGGCGACGGACAGGGGGCGACGGCTACACCTTC. The chain has TRBV30 and TRBJ1-2; 11 positions match TRBD1. Germline V gives CDR1 GTSNPN, CDR2 SVGIG (reference sequence). The CDR3 extends over 13 amino acids. The V gene end was trimmed by 5 bases and the J gene end by 8 bases; junction bases not matched to a gene: 7. Full variable domain (remainder filled in from reference TRBV30 and TRBJ1-2): SQTIHQWPATLVQPVGSPLSLECTVEGTSNPNLYWYRQAAGRGLQLLFYSVGIGQISSEVPQNLSASRPQDRQFILSSKKLLLSDSGFYLCAWRRTGGDGYTFGSGTRLTVV.